This TCR beta chain was documented in a study of identical twins. Germline CDR1 is MDHEN and CDR2 is SYDVKM. V was pared by 5 bases and J by 4 bases, with 17 bases between. The CDR3 is made up of 15 amino acids. This clonotype was detected many times. MiXCR, applied by TCRdb to the 5' RACE reads, yields one record per CDR3 protein. The sample carries a few hundred thousand distinct CDR3 sequences, less than 20% recorded once. The chain recombines TRBV28 with TRBJ2-5, with D perhaps matching TRBD1 (6 bases). This receptor was identified in a man aged 45-60 years in good health. The sample consisted of naive T cells sorted from blood. DNA for the CDR3: TGTGCCAGCAGTCCACAGGTCAGGGGTGGAGAGACCCAGTACTTC. Translated: CASSPQVRGGETQYF.